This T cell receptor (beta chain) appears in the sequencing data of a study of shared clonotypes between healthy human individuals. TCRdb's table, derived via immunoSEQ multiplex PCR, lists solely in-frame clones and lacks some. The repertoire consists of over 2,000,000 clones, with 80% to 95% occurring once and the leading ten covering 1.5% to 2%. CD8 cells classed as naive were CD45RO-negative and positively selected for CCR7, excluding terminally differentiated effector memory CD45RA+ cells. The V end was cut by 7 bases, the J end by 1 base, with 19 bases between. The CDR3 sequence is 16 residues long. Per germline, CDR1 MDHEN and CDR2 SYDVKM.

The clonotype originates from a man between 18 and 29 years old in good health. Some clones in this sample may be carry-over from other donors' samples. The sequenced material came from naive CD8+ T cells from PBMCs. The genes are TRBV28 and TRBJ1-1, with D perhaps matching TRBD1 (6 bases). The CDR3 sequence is CASTLAGRGGNTEAFF. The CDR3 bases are TGTGCCAGCACCCTCGCCGGTAGGGGGGGGAACACTGAAGCTTTCTTT.